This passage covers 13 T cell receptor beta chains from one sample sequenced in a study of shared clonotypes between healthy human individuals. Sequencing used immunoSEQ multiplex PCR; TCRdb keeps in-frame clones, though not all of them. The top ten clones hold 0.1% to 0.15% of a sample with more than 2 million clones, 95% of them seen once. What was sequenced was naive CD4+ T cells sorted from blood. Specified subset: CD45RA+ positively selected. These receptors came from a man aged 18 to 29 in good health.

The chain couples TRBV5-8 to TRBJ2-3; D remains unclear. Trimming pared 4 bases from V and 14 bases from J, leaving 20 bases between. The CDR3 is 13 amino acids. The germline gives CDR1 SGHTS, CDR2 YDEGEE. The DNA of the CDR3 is TGTGCCAGCAGCACAACAACTAACAATCCTGGGTATTTT. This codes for CASSTTTNNPGYF.

In nucleotides, the CDR3 is TGTGCCAGCAGCCAATCCTTAGGGGACGGTACAGATACGCAGTATTTT. It specifies CASSQSLGDGTDTQYF. The V gene is TRBV4-2, the J gene TRBJ2-3, with D perhaps being TRBD1 or TRBD2 (5 bases each). CDR3 length equals 16 residues. CDR1 and CDR2 (germline): LGHNA, YNFKEQ. The ends were cut back, 2 bases at V and 3 bases at J, with 15 bases in the middle.

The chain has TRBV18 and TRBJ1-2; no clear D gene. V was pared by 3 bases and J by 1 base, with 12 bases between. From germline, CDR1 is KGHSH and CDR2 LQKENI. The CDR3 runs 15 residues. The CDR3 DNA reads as TGTGCCAGCTCACCCTCGGCTGACCGTAACTATGGCTACACCTTC. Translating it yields CASSPSADRNYGYTF.

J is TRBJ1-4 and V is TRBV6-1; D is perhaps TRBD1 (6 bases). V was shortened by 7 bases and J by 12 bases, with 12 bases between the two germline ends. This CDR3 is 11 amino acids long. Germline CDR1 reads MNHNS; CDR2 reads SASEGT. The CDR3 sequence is CASKLSGELFF. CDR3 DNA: TGTGCCAGCAAACTCTCAGGGGAACTGTTTTTT.

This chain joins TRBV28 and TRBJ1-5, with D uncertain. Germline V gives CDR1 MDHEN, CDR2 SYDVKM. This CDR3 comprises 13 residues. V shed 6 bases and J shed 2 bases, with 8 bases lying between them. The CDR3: CASRPGGNQPQHF. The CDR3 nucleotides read TGTGCCAGCAGGCCCGGTGGCAATCAGCCCCAGCATTTT.

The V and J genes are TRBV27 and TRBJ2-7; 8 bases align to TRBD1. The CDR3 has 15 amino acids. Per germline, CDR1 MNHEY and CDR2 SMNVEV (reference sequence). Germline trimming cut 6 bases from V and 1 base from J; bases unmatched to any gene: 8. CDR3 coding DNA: TGTGCCAGCAGCCCCGGACAGGGCCCTTCCTACGAGCAGTACTTC. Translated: CASSPGQGPSYEQYF.

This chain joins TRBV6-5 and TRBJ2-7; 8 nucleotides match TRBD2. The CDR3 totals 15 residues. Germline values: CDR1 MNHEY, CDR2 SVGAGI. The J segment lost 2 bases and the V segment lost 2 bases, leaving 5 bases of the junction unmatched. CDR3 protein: CASSYGAGGTYEQYF. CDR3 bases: TGTGCCAGCAGTTACGGGGCGGGGGGCACCTACGAGCAGTACTTC.

As DNA, the CDR3 is TGTGCCAGCTCACCATTTTCAGGGCCCAATCAGCCCCAGCATTTT. Translation: CASSPFSGPNQPQHF. The rearrangement links TRBV18 to TRBJ1-5, with a weak D call TRBD1 (5 bases). Germline CDR1 KGHSH, CDR2 LQKENI. V was trimmed by 2 bases and J by 3 bases, leaving 11 bases between them. This CDR3 region has 15 residues.

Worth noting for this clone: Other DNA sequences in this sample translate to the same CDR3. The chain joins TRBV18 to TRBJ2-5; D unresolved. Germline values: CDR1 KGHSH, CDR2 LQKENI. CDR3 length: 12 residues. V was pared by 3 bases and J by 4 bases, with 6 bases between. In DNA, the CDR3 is TGTGCCAGCTCACCTTGGGGAGAGACCCAGTACTTC. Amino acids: CASSPWGETQYF.

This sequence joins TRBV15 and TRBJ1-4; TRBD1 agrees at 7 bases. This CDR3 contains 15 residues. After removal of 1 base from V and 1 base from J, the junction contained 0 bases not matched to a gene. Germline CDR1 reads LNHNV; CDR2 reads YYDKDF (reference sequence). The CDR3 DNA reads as TGTGCCACCAGCAGAGCAGGGGGAACTAATGAAAAACTGTTTTTT. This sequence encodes CATSRAGGTNEKLFF.

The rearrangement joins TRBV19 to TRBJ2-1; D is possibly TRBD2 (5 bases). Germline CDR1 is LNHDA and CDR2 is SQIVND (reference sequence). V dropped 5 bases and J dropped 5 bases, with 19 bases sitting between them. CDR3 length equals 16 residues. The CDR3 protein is CASSALLWELDNEQFF. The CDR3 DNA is TGTGCCAGTAGTGCCCTTCTGTGGGAGCTCGACAATGAGCAGTTCTTC.

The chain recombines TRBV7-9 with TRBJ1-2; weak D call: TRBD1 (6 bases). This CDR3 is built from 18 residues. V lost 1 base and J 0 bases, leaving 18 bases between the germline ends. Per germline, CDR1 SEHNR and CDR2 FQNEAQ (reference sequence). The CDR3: CASSLVGTGINANYGYTF. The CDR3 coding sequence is TGTGCCAGCAGCTTAGTCGGAACAGGGATTAATGCTAACTATGGCTACACCTTC.

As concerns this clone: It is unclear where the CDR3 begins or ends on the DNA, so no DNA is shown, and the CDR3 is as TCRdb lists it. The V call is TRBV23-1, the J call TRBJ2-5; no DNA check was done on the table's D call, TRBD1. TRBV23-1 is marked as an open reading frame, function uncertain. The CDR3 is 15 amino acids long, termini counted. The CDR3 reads CASSILGPNQETQYF.